The 32 T cell receptor beta chains below were found in one sample sequenced in a study of T-cell reconstitution after alpha-beta-depleted transplantation in children. The authors prepared the TCRbeta library with unique molecular identifiers. Each CDR3 protein gets one entry after TCRdb re-called the PCR reads with MiXCR. The repertoire holds about 580,000 distinct CDR3 sequences, with around 23% as singletons. The source was PBMCs, mostly from graft donor cells, collected 360 days after TCRalphabeta/CD19-depleted stem cell transplant. Every receptor here comes from a boy younger than two who had a stem cell transplant for acute myeloid leukemia, so the T cells may come from the graft donor.

This clonotype was seen repeatedly, ten times or more. The chain is built from TRBV20-1 and TRBJ2-5; D may be TRBD1 (6 bases). The CDR3 runs 12 residues. From germline, CDR1 is DFQATT and CDR2 SNEGSKA (reference sequence). The V end lost 5 bases, the J end lost 4 bases, and 11 bases lay between the germline ends. The CDR3 nucleotides are TGCAGTGCTGCGGACAGTAGAGAGACCCAGTACTTC. Its protein product is CSAADSRETQYF.

The table lists this clonotype with many counts. The chain is built from TRBV7-7 and TRBJ2-1, with TRBD1 matching 8 bases. V lost 5 bases and J lost 7; bases outside the gene matches: 4. The CDR3 contains 13 residues. CDR1 and CDR2 from the germline V gene are SSHAT and FNYEAQ (reference sequence). CDR3 residues: CASSANRGNEQFF. DNA of the CDR3: TGTGCCAGCAGCGCAAACAGGGGGAATGAGCAGTTCTTC. Supplemented by reference TRBV7-7 and TRBJ2-1, the full variable domain reads GAGVSQSPRYKVTKRGQDVTLRCDPISSHATLYWYQQALGQGPEFLTYFNYEAQPDKSGLPSDRFSAERPEGSISTLTIQRTEQRDSAMYRCASSANRGNEQFFGPGTRLTVL.

The chain carries TRBV20-1 and TRBJ2-7; 7 positions match TRBD1. The CDR3 is 14 residues long. V lost 6 bases, J lost 3 bases, and 11 bases stayed unmatched. Germline lookup yields CDR1 DFQATT and CDR2 SNEGSKA (reference sequence). In DNA form, the CDR3 reads TGCAGTGCCGGGACAGTGGGCGCAGTCTACGAGCAGTACTTC. This codes for CSAGTVGAVYEQYF.

The chain links TRBV11-2 to TRBJ1-6; possible D gene TRBD1, 5 bases. Germline loops: CDR1 SGHAT, CDR2 FQNNGV. Deletions cut 4 bases from V and 8 bases from J, with 18 bases between. The CDR3 is 16 residues long. CDR3 sequence: CASSYAGLGQYSPLHF. CDR3 coding DNA: TGTGCCAGCAGCTACGCGGGGCTGGGGCAATATTCACCCCTCCACTTT.

This clonotype was detected many times. The chain carries TRBV20-1 and TRBJ2-5; 9 positions match TRBD1. The CDR3 is 16 amino acids. V shed 7 bases, J shed 2 bases, and the junction held 14 bases outside the gene matches. Germline loops: CDR1 DFQATT, CDR2 SNEGSKA (reference sequence). CDR3 protein: CSVPKGPGTGQETQYF. The CDR3 DNA sequence: TGCAGTGTCCCAAAGGGGCCAGGGACAGGGCAAGAGACCCAGTACTTC.

This clonotype was counted at least ten times. The CDR3 nucleotides are TGTGCCAGCAGCGTAGAGGGGGGGACGGACAATGAGCAGTTCTTC. Its protein is CASSVEGGTDNEQFF. The J gene is TRBJ2-1, the V gene TRBV9; D perhaps matches TRBD2 (7 bases). V was trimmed by 0 bases and J by 5 bases, leaving 12 bases between them. The CDR3 has 15 residues. Germline CDR1 reads SGDLS; CDR2 reads YYNGEE.

This chain links TRBV6-5 with TRBJ1-3; D unresolved. The germline V gene encodes CDR1 MNHEY and CDR2 SVGAGI. The CDR3 runs to 18 residues. V shed 4 bases and J shed 0 bases, with 19 bases lying between them. The CDR3 DNA sequence: TGTGCCAGCAGTTCAGGTTCGACGGGAGAGACCTCTGGAAACACCATATATTTT. Translation: CASSSGSTGETSGNTIYF.

On this clonotype: Lacking the conserved final phenylalanine or tryptophan, this CDR3 likely reflects a read error. It is unclear where the CDR3 begins or ends on the DNA, so no DNA is shown, and the CDR3 is as TCRdb lists it. This rearrangement joins TRBV20-1 to TRBJ1-1; the table gives TRBD1 as D, unverified against the DNA. The CDR3 region is 12 residues in length, termini included. The germline V gene encodes CDR1 DFQATT and CDR2 SNEGSKA (reference sequence). The CDR3 loop is CSAFLPRTGGIL.

This clonotype was found many times. The V call is TRBV7-2, the J call TRBJ2-5; possible D gene TRBD1, 6 bases. Looked up from germline, CDR1 is SGHTA and CDR2 is FQGNSA. Deletions cut 5 bases from V and 12 bases from J, with 25 bases between. This CDR3 spans 15 amino acids. The CDR3 coding sequence is TGTGCCAGCAGCCCCAGAGGGCCCGAAACAGGGCTCAAGTACTTC. Its translation: CASSPRGPETGLKYF.

This clonotype was observed at least ten times. V usage is TRBV4-2 and J usage is TRBJ2-3; weak D call: TRBD2 (6 bases). Trimming took off 5 bases at V and 4 bases at J, with 10 bases between the two ends. This CDR3 has 13 amino acids. Germline V CDR1 and CDR2: LGHNA, YNFKEQ. The CDR3 spells CASSESGADTQYF. The CDR3 DNA follows: TGTGCCAGCAGCGAATCGGGAGCAGATACGCAGTATTTT.

This clonotype has a count of ten or more. The chain recombines TRBV24-1 with TRBJ2-3; D is uncertain. The CDR3 spans 15 residues. CDR1 and CDR2 from the germline V gene are KGHDR and SFDVKD. The V and J ends lost 9 bases and 2 bases respectively, with 17 bases between them. CDR3 sequence reads: CATQSNKPFTDTQYF. The CDR3 DNA reads as TGTGCCACCCAGTCCAATAAACCCTTCACAGATACGCAGTATTTT.

A few counts support this clonotype. The CDR3 reads CASSQADRERNTIYF. The CDR3 DNA is TGTGCCAGCAGCCAAGCGGACAGGGAGAGGAACACCATATATTTT. This sequence joins TRBV7-9 and TRBJ1-3; the match to TRBD1 covers 8 bases. Germline CDR1 is SEHNR and CDR2 is FQNEAQ (reference sequence). J lost 7 bases, V lost 5 bases, and 10 bases had no gene match. The CDR3 contains 15 residues.

V gene TRBV29-1 combines with J gene TRBJ2-4; D may be TRBD1 or TRBD2 (6 bases each). The germline gives CDR1 SQVTM, CDR2 ANQGSEA. With 7 bases removed from V and 7 bases from J, the gap between germline ends came to 11 bases. The CDR3 runs 11 residues. The CDR3 spells CSGEGGNIQYF. CDR3 DNA sequence: TGCAGCGGGGAAGGGGGGAACATTCAGTACTTC.

This clonotype was recorded a few times. This chain links TRBV12-3 or TRBV12-4 with TRBJ2-7; D unclear. The CDR3 is 13 residues long. Trimming removed 1 base from V and 4 bases from J, with 8 bases in between. DNA of the CDR3: TGTGCCAGCAGTTTAGGACCGATTTACGAGCAGTACGTC. This gives the protein CASSLGPIYEQYV.

This clonotype has ten or more counts. This rearrangement joins TRBV11-3 to TRBJ2-1; a possible D gene is TRBD2 (5 bases). This CDR3 is 12 amino acids long. Germline lookup yields CDR1 SGHNT and CDR2 YENEEA. Between the trimmed V and J ends, which lost 5 bases and 7 bases, there was a span of 9 bases. The CDR3 nucleotides read TGTGCCAGCAGCATCGCGGGTAATGAGCAGTTCTTC. This codes for CASSIAGNEQFF.

This chain uses TRBV20-1 with TRBJ2-5; 7 bases match TRBD2. Germline V gives CDR1 DFQATT, CDR2 SNEGSKA (reference sequence). The V segment lost 6 bases and the J segment 0 bases; nucleotides outside the gene matches: 10. The CDR3 consists of 15 residues. CDR3 coding DNA: TGCAGTGCCTCAGAGAGGCGGGGGTACCAAGAGACCCAGTACTTC. This encodes CSASERRGYQETQYF.

This clonotype was recorded many times. The V and J genes are TRBV20-1 and TRBJ2-3, with 8 nucleotides matching TRBD2. The CDR3 runs 16 residues. Losses at the gene ends were 6 bases for V and 3 bases for J; bases not matched to a gene: 14. The germline V gene encodes CDR1 DFQATT and CDR2 SNEGSKA (reference sequence). CDR3 DNA: TGCAGTGCCGTTGATAGCGGGGACCATCCGACAGATACGCAGTATTTT. Translated, it gives CSAVDSGDHPTDTQYF.

In this sample, this clonotype turned up a few times. The J gene is TRBJ2-1, the V gene TRBV4-2, with D perhaps TRBD1 (6 bases). Germline lookup yields CDR1 LGHNA and CDR2 YNFKEQ. This CDR3 spans 15 amino acids. The V end was cut by 0 bases, the J end by 8 bases, with 14 bases between. As DNA, the CDR3 is TGTGCCAGCAGCCAAGAGTCAGGGGAGAGCTATGAGCAGTTCTTC. This sequence encodes CASSQESGESYEQFF.

In this sample, this clonotype turned up many times. The genes are TRBV11-1 and TRBJ2-6; 12 nucleotides agree with TRBD1. CDR3 length equals 19 residues. V shed 2 bases and J 0 bases; nucleotides not matched to a gene: 5. CDR1 SGHAT and CDR2 FQDESV come from the germline V gene (reference sequence). CDR3 residues: CASSLLGQGAPSGANVLTF. The DNA of the CDR3 is TGTGCCAGCAGCTTATTGGGACAGGGGGCCCCCTCTGGGGCCAACGTCCTGACTTTC.

Ten or more counts support this clonotype. The gene calls are TRBV21-1 and TRBJ2-5; TRBD1, the table's D call, was not compared with the DNA. TRBV21-1 is a recognized pseudogene. This CDR3 has 15 residues. CDR3 nucleotides: TGTGCCAGCAGCAAGCGGACAGGGAAACAAGAGACCCAGTACTTC. As protein: CASSKRTGKQETQYF.

The V gene is TRBV7-3, the J gene TRBJ2-5; 8 bases fit TRBD2. CDR1 and CDR2 from the germline V gene are SGHTA and FQGTGA. V was clipped by 5 bases and J by 4 bases; unmatched bases: 9. There are 15 residues in the CDR3. The CDR3 region is CASSPSGLGSETQYF. CDR3 coding DNA: TGTGCCAGCAGCCCTTCGGGACTAGGCTCAGAGACCCAGTACTTC.

This clonotype appeared a few times. The J gene is TRBJ2-5, the V gene TRBV20-1; 7 nucleotides agree with TRBD1. The J segment lost 5 bases and the V segment lost 5 bases, leaving 17 bases of the junction unmatched. The germline V gene encodes CDR1 DFQATT and CDR2 SNEGSKA (reference sequence). CDR3 size: 16 residues. The CDR3 DNA is TGCAGTGCTCCCGAAGTAGACAGGGACCCCGGGGAGACCCAGTACTTC. It yields the protein CSAPEVDRDPGETQYF.

This clonotype has a handful of counts. The chain uses TRBV10-3 and TRBJ2-1; tentative D call: TRBD1 (6 bases). With 0 bases removed from V and 1 base from J, the gap between germline ends came to 7 bases. The germline gives CDR1 ENHRY, CDR2 SYGVKD. CDR3 length equals 15 residues. CDR3 in DNA: TGTGCCATCAGTGAGTCGACAGGTTCCTACAATGAGCAGTTCTTC. It translates to CAISESTGSYNEQFF.

The rearrangement joins TRBV25-1 to TRBJ2-1, with 9 bases identical to TRBD1. The CDR3 is 17 residues long. V trimming: 2 bases; J trimming: 7 bases; junction bases outside the gene matches: 12. Germline CDR1 and CDR2: MGHDK and SYGVNS. CDR3 coding DNA: TGTGCCAGCAGTGAAATTGACCCGGGGACAGGGTCTAATGAGCAGTTCTTC. Translated, it gives CASSEIDPGTGSNEQFF.

In its sample, this clonotype was seen a few times. The V and J genes are TRBV6-1 and TRBJ2-1; 9 nucleotides agree with TRBD1. The CDR3 consists of 15 residues. CDR1 is MNHNS and CDR2 is SASEGT in the germline V gene. The V and J ends lost 5 bases and 8 bases, in that order; junction bases with no gene match: 10. The CDR3 bases are TGTGCCAGCAGTCCGCCGGGGACAGGGAGGTATGAGCAGTTCTTC. Its protein is CASSPPGTGRYEQFF.

This clonotype was counted ten times or more. V is TRBV20-1 and J is TRBJ2-5; tentative D call: TRBD2 (6 bases). This CDR3 region has 12 residues. The ends were cut back, 6 bases at V and 4 bases at J, with 12 bases in the middle. CDR1 is DFQATT and CDR2 is SNEGSKA in the germline V gene (reference sequence). CDR3 in DNA: TGCAGTGCACTCGGGACTTTAGAGACCCAGTACTTC. Its protein product is CSALGTLETQYF.

This clonotype occurred many times. The rearrangement joins TRBV7-9 to TRBJ2-3; D could derive from TRBD1 or TRBD2 (5 bases each). With 5 bases removed from V and 4 bases from J, the gap between germline ends came to 19 bases. This CDR3 is built from 16 residues. Germline CDR1 SEHNR, CDR2 FQNEAQ (reference sequence). The CDR3 loop reads CASSPPGRNPSDTQYF. The CDR3 nucleotides are TGTGCCAGCAGCCCACCGGGACGGAACCCATCAGATACGCAGTATTTT.

The chain employs TRBV2 and TRBJ2-6; D gene uncertain. The CDR3 contains 15 residues. V lost 6 bases and J lost 0, with 9 bases in between. CDR1 and CDR2 (germline): SNHLY, FYNNEI. The CDR3 sequence: CASRGSTSGANVLTF. The CDR3 nucleotides are TGTGCCAGCAGGGGGTCTACCTCTGGGGCCAACGTCCTGACTTTC.

The V and J genes are TRBV3-1 and TRBJ2-7; 9 positions match TRBD1. CDR1 is LGHDT, CDR2 YNNKEL, per germline (reference sequence). V lost 4 bases, J lost 1 base, and 5 bases stayed unmatched. CDR3 length equals 15 residues. CDR3 region: CASSLGQGSSYEQYV. The CDR3 bases are TGTGCCAGCAGCCTCGGACAGGGGTCATCCTACGAGCAGTACGTC.

This clonotype was found many times. This chain uses TRBV12-3 or TRBV12-4 with TRBJ1-1, with 9 nucleotides matching TRBD1. Losses at the gene ends were 6 bases for V and 5 bases for J; bases not matched to a gene: 10. The length of the CDR3 is 15 residues. The CDR3 spells CASSPTQGARTEAFF. CDR3 nucleotides: TGTGCCAGCAGCCCGACACAGGGGGCAAGGACTGAAGCTTTCTTT.

This clonotype has ten or more counts. V usage is TRBV29-1 and J usage is TRBJ2-1; 11 nucleotides line up with TRBD2. Unmatched junction bases numbered 18, after V lost 6 bases and J lost 2 bases. The CDR3 length is 19 residues. The germline gives CDR1 SQVTM, CDR2 ANQGSEA. The CDR3 loop reads CSVKGGFFSGGAAYNEQFF. CDR3 sequence (DNA): TGCAGCGTCAAAGGCGGCTTCTTTAGCGGGGGGGCAGCCTACAATGAGCAGTTCTTC.

V usage is TRBV5-5 and J usage is TRBJ2-7; 14 nucleotides line up with TRBD2. Looked up from germline, CDR1 is SGHKS and CDR2 is YYEKEE (reference sequence). This CDR3 has 16 residues. Unmatched junction bases numbered 4, after V lost 4 bases and J lost 1 base. Here the CDR3 reads CASSPGLAGGSYEQYF. DNA for the CDR3: TGTGCCAGCAGCCCCGGACTAGCGGGGGGATCCTACGAGCAGTACTTC. The variable domain in full, with the rest retrieved from reference TRBV5-5 and TRBJ2-7, is DAGVTQSPTHLIKTRGQQVTLRCSPISGHKSVSWYQQVLGQGPQFIFQYYEKEERGRGNFPDRFSARQFPNYSSELNVNALLLGDSALYLCASSPGLAGGSYEQYFGPGTRLTVT.